This T cell receptor beta chain was documented in a study of blood T cell repertoires in COVID-19. Study-wide background: T cells, B-cell-depleted T cells, or PBMCs supplied cDNA or gDNA.

V shed 6 bases and J shed 1 base, with 9 bases lying between them. Germline values: CDR1 LNHDA, CDR2 SQIVND (reference sequence). The CDR3 runs 13 residues. Participants were aged 18 to 89 years, lived in under 30 US areas, and enrolled virtually. Either two negative PCRs, clearance, or symptom resolution qualified Cohort 3 donors as recovered. Authors' methods: Scientists estimated how many nucleated cells there were by amplifying reference gene primers. Assay: immunoSEQ multiplex PCR; the TCRdb copy retains only in-frame clones and omits some. V and J calls plus clone size are reproduced from that table; the DNA served to infer D and trimming. The repertoire holds under 70,000 clones, with about 88% as singletons.

The receptor's source is a woman between 40 and 50 years old who had recovered from COVID-19. The chain links TRBV19 to TRBJ1-1, with D perhaps matching TRBD1 (5 bases). Specimen: PBMCs or T cells enriched from blood (not recorded which). Here the CDR3 DNA reads TGTGCCAGTAGGGGGCGGGGGAACACTGAAGCTTTCTTT. Its protein is CASRGRGNTEAFF.